This T cell receptor (beta chain) was recovered during a study of patients and donors after allogeneic stem cell transplantation. TCRdb used MiXCR to reprocess the RT-PCR reads, holding one entry per CDR3 protein. Seen here are about 25,000 distinct CDR3 sequences, 35% to 45% observed once, and the top ten hold roughly 79%. Looked up from germline, CDR1 is DFQATT and CDR2 is SNEGSKA (reference sequence). This CDR3 is built from 13 residues. V was clipped by 6 bases and J by 2 bases, with 14 bases between them. Sequenced sample: blood, either unsorted or a sorted T cell fraction (not recorded which). This TCR derives from a human donor who was either an allogeneic HSCT recipient or a stem cell or donor lymphocyte infusion donor (not recorded which). It is not recorded whose cells these are; they may come from a transplant donor. The chain couples TRBV20-1 to TRBJ2-7; D remains ambiguous. CDR3 sequence reads: CSADTDGPYEQYF. The CDR3 DNA is TGCAGTGCCGACACAGACGGCCCCTACGAGCAGTACTTC.